Listed here are 14 T cell receptor beta chains from one sample, sequenced in a study of human T cells and chemical hapten exposure. The time point: patch test 1, 2 weeks after DPC sensitization. Stated treatment: therapeutic diphenylcyclopropenone sensitization with weekly scalp DPC. MiXCR was run by TCRdb on the RACE reads, yielding one entry per CDR3 protein. The profile shows 300,000 to 400,000 distinct CDR3 sequences, approximately 6.3% of them singletons. Sequencing was performed on whole blood, taken in connection with sensitization to the hapten diphenylcyclopropenone (DPC). These receptors were taken from a woman younger than 30 with alopecia areata. Some clones in this sample may be carry-over from other donors' samples.

The gene calls are TRBV2 and TRBJ1-6; TRBD1 aligns across 9 bases. Per the germline V gene, CDR1 is SNHLY and CDR2 is FYNNEI. The CDR3 has 13 residues. V gave up 7 bases and J gave up 14 bases; unmatched junction bases: 9. CDR3 sequence: CASIGTGILTLHF. The CDR3, as DNA: TGTGCCAGCATAGGGACAGGGATCCTAACCCTCCACTTT.

The J gene is TRBJ1-3, the V gene TRBV4-3; no clear D. The CDR3 is 15 residues long. The V gene lost 0 bases and the J gene lost 6 bases, with 12 bases spanning the gap. CDR1 and CDR2 (germline): LGHNA, YSLEER. CDR3 protein: CASSQDLPEENTIYF. CDR3 DNA sequence: TGCGCCAGCAGCCAAGATCTGCCCGAGGAAAACACCATATATTTT.

This clonotype was seen a handful of times. The chain carries TRBV10-3 and TRBJ1-5, with TRBD1 matching 8 bases. Trimming took 4 bases from V and 7 from J; bases not matched to a gene: 6. Germline V CDR1 and CDR2: ENHRY, SYGVKD. This CDR3 is 14 amino acids long. DNA for the CDR3: TGTGCCATCAGTGGGACAGGGTCGGAGCAGCCCCAGCATTTT. It codes for CAISGTGSEQPQHF.

This clonotype was recorded a few times. CDR3 nucleotides: TGTGCCAGCAGTTACGGAGAAAGACAGGGGGACTCGGCAGATACGCAGTATTTT. Its translation is CASSYGERQGDSADTQYF. The chain couples TRBV6-2 or TRBV6-3 to TRBJ2-3, with 9 nucleotides matching TRBD1. This CDR3 comprises 18 residues. The ends lost 2 bases at V and 4 bases at J; junction bases unmatched: 13. Germline CDR1 and CDR2: MNHEY and SVGEGT.

The genes are TRBV20-1 and TRBJ2-7; a possible D gene is TRBD2 (6 bases). From germline, CDR1 is DFQATT and CDR2 SNEGSKA (reference sequence). Trimming stripped 4 bases from V and 4 bases from J, with 17 bases between. The length of the CDR3 is 14 residues. The CDR3 bases are TGCAGTGCTATTAATCCGGGACTCTATTACGAGCAGTACTTC. The encoded protein is CSAINPGLYYEQYF.

This clonotype has more than one count but fewer than ten. The chain is built from TRBV3-1 and TRBJ2-2; 8 nucleotides match TRBD1. Germline CDR1 is LGHDT and CDR2 is YNNKEL (reference sequence). V gave up 2 bases and J gave up 3 bases; unmatched junction bases: 5. The CDR3 runs 16 residues. CDR3 loop: CASSQFRGRDTGELFF. In DNA form, the CDR3 reads TGTGCCAGCAGCCAATTCAGGGGGCGAGACACCGGGGAGCTGTTTTTT.

This clonotype was seen a handful of times. The chain uses TRBV6-6 and TRBJ1-1; D not certain. Between the trimmed V and J ends, which lost 8 bases and 2 bases, there was a span of 18 bases. Germline-derived CDR1 and CDR2 are MNHNY and SVGAGI (reference sequence). The CDR3 runs 15 residues. The CDR3 is CASASRFEGNTEAFF. DNA for the CDR3: TGTGCCAGCGCCTCACGGTTTGAAGGTAACACTGAAGCTTTCTTT.

This clonotype was seen more than once but under ten times. This chain joins TRBV7-9 and TRBJ1-4, with TRBD1 as a possible D gene (5 bases). The CDR3 extends over 16 amino acids. Germline V lookup: CDR1 SEHNR, CDR2 FQNEAQ (reference sequence). V lost 1 base and J 5 bases, leaving 14 bases between the germline ends. CDR3 DNA sequence: TGTGCCAGCAGCTTAGAGGGCTACGGGGCGAATGAAAAACTGTTTTTT. Amino acid sequence: CASSLEGYGANEKLFF.

V and J are TRBV12-3 or TRBV12-4 and TRBJ2-7, with D hard to call. Trimming stripped 1 base from V and 0 bases from J, with 7 bases between. There are 14 residues in the CDR3. CDR3 nucleotide sequence: TGTGCCAGCAGTTTAGGGCAGAACTCCTACGAGCAGTACTTC. It encodes CASSLGQNSYEQYF.

Only a few counts were recorded for this clonotype. This rearrangement joins TRBV18 to TRBJ2-4; D possibly matches TRBD1 or TRBD2 (5 bases each). This CDR3 has 16 residues. Germline assignment: CDR1 KGHSH and CDR2 LQKENI. The V gene lost 3 bases and the J gene lost 3 bases, with 15 bases spanning the gap. This CDR3 reads CASSPPGATVKNIQYF. The DNA of the CDR3 is TGTGCCAGCTCACCCCCCGGGGCGACGGTCAAAAACATTCAGTACTTC. The full variable domain, in which reference TRBV18 and TRBJ2-4 provide the parts outside the CDR3, is NAGVMQNPRHLVRRRGQEARLRCSPMKGHSHVYWYRQLPEEGLKFMVYLQKENIIDESGMPKERFSAEFPKEGPSILRIQQVVRGDSAAYFCASSPPGATVKNIQYFGAGTRLSVL.

This clonotype was seen only a few times. The chain carries TRBV11-1 and TRBJ1-1; TRBD1 agrees at 10 bases. Trimming cost V 5 bases and J 3 bases; bases outside gene matches: 6. The CDR3 runs to 15 residues. The V gene's germline CDR1 is SGHAT and CDR2 FQDESV (reference sequence). CDR3 DNA: TGTGCCAGCAGCCCCAGGGACAGGGGATACACTGAAGCTTTCTTT. This gives the protein CASSPRDRGYTEAFF.

The genes are TRBV12-3 or TRBV12-4 and TRBJ1-1; no clear D gene. CDR3 length: 14 residues. The V end was cut by 8 bases, the J end by 7 bases, with 20 bases between. In DNA form, the CDR3 reads TGTGCCAGCGGCTATTTTGGTATCGGGATTGAAGCTTTCTTT. Translating gives CASGYFGIGIEAFF.

The V and J genes are TRBV6-5 and TRBJ2-7; 7 bases align to TRBD2. V was pared by 7 bases and J by 5 bases, with 11 bases of the junction left unmatched. The germline V gene has CDR1 MNHEY and CDR2 SVGAGI. CDR3 length: 14 residues. CDR3 protein: CASTRSGVQHEQYF. CDR3 nucleotides: TGTGCCAGCACCCGAAGCGGGGTTCAACACGAGCAGTACTTC.

This clonotype was observed at least ten times. The chain has TRBV7-8 and TRBJ1-5; D unclear. With 4 bases removed from V and 0 bases from J, the gap between germline ends came to 13 bases. CDR1 and CDR2 (germline): SGHVS, FQNEAQ. The CDR3 has 16 amino acids. Written as DNA, the CDR3 is TGTGCCAGCAGCTCCTACCGTTTGTTTAGCAATCAGCCCCAGCATTTT. Amino acids: CASSSYRLFSNQPQHF. Using reference TRBV7-8 and TRBJ1-5 for the parts outside the CDR3, the full variable domain is GAGVSQSPRYKVAKRGQDVALRCDPISGHVSLFWYQQALGQGPEFLTYFQNEAQLDKSGLPSDRFFAERPEGSVSTLKIQRTQQEDSAVYLCASSSYRLFSNQPQHFGDGTRLSIL.